The 26 T cell receptor beta chains presented below share a single source sample, sequenced in a study of shared clonotypes between healthy human individuals. Here immunoSEQ multiplex PCR was the method, and the copy in TCRdb shows in-frame clones only, minus some. The top ten clones hold 1.4% of a sample with about 1 million clones, about 75% of them seen once. Source material: memory CD4+ T cells sorted from blood. Subset denoted: CD45RA-negative fraction. All receptors derive from a man between 18 and 35 years old in good health.

The J gene is TRBJ1-6, the V gene TRBV6-4; D is uncertain. Germline-derived CDR1 and CDR2 are MRHNA and SNTAGT. This CDR3 comprises 15 residues. The V end lost 7 bases, the J end lost 8 bases, and 18 bases lay between the germline ends. The CDR3: CASNPDRARDSPLHF. For the CDR3, the DNA is TGTGCCAGCAACCCGGATAGGGCACGGGATTCACCCCTCCACTTT.

The gene calls are TRBV4-3 and TRBJ2-3; D not certain. Trimming pared 4 bases from V and 5 bases from J, leaving 7 bases between. Germline CDR1 is LGHNA and CDR2 is YSLEER. This CDR3 contains 12 residues. The CDR3 protein is CASSPEGDTQYF. The CDR3 coding sequence is TGCGCCAGCAGCCCAGAAGGAGATACGCAGTATTTT.

This chain connects TRBV2 to TRBJ2-3; 9 bases are shared with TRBD2. Germline V gene data show CDR1 as SNHLY and CDR2 as FYNNEI. The CDR3 has 15 residues. J lost 2 bases, V lost 6 bases, and 6 bases had no gene match. The CDR3 sequence: CASRLLAGVTDTQYF. The CDR3 nucleotides read TGTGCCAGCAGACTCTTAGCGGGAGTCACAGATACGCAGTATTTT.

This clone was seen more than once but under ten times. The chain has TRBV9 and TRBJ2-7, with no clear D. Germline-derived CDR1 and CDR2 are SGDLS and YYNGEE. This CDR3 region has 12 residues. Trimming stripped 7 bases from V and 4 bases from J, with 12 bases between. CDR3 sequence reads: CASGSTNYEQYF. The CDR3, as DNA: TGTGCCAGCGGTTCCACGAATTACGAGCAGTACTTC.

This clone was counted only a few times. This sequence joins TRBV7-9 and TRBJ1-2, with 7 positions matching TRBD1. Germline assignment: CDR1 SEHNR and CDR2 FQNEAQ (reference sequence). The length of the CDR3 is 12 residues. V gave up 6 bases and J gave up 7 bases; unmatched junction bases: 5. This CDR3 is CASSRDRAGYTF. CDR3 sequence (DNA): TGTGCCAGCAGTCGCGACAGGGCTGGCTACACCTTC.

The V call is TRBV9, the J call TRBJ2-7, with 11 bases matching TRBD1. CDR1 is SGDLS and CDR2 is YYNGEE in the germline V gene. Trimming at V came to 3 bases and at J to 4 bases, leaving 9 bases not matched to a gene. CDR3 length: 16 residues. The CDR3 loop is CASSALGQGALYEQYF. DNA of the CDR3: TGTGCCAGCAGCGCCTTAGGACAGGGGGCCCTTTACGAGCAGTACTTC. Full variable domain (outside the CDR3, taken from reference TRBV9 and TRBJ2-7): DSGVTQTPKHLITATGQRVTLRCSPRSGDLSVYWYQQSLDQGLQFLIQYYNGEERAKGNILERFSAQQFPDLHSELNLSSLELGDSALYFCASSALGQGALYEQYFGPGTRLTVT.

The chain employs TRBV5-1 and TRBJ2-7; 13 bases map to TRBD2. The CDR3 is 19 residues long. The V gene end was trimmed by 0 bases and the J gene end by 3 bases; junction bases not matched to a gene: 12. The V gene's germline CDR1 is SGHRS and CDR2 YFSETQ. The CDR3 DNA is TGCGCCAGCAGCTTGGAGGTGGGCGGGTGGACTAGCGGGGGCTACGAGCAGTACTTC. It specifies CASSLEVGGWTSGGYEQYF.

The chain links TRBV7-2 to TRBJ2-1; weak D call: TRBD2 (5 bases). Between the trimmed V and J ends, which lost 5 bases and 0 bases, there was a span of 11 bases. Germline assignment: CDR1 SGHTA and CDR2 FQGNSA. The CDR3 is made up of 15 amino acids. This CDR3 reads CASSEDWSSYNEQFF. The CDR3 DNA is TGTGCCAGCAGCGAGGACTGGAGCTCCTACAATGAGCAGTTCTTC.

This clone occurred once. The chain carries TRBV2 and TRBJ2-3, with no clear D. The ends were cut back, 7 bases at V and 2 bases at J, with 10 bases in the middle. Germline V gene lookup returns CDR1 SNHLY and CDR2 FYNNEI. The CDR3 runs to 13 residues. The CDR3 reads CASNSGYTDTQYF. CDR3 bases: TGTGCCAGCAATTCAGGATACACAGATACGCAGTATTTT.

In its sample, this clone was seen once. The rearrangement uses TRBV5-4 and TRBJ2-5; perhaps TRBD1 as D (5 bases). Trimming took off 4 bases at V and 5 bases at J, with 15 bases between the two ends. This CDR3 contains 14 residues. The germline V gene encodes CDR1 SGHNT and CDR2 YYREEE (reference sequence). The chain's CDR3 is CASSGARGWETQYF. The DNA for the CDR3 is TGTGCCAGCAGCGGGGCTAGGGGTTGGGAGACCCAGTACTTC.

The chain uses TRBV9 and TRBJ2-1, with D hard to call. Deletions cut 0 bases from V and 15 bases from J, with 19 bases between. The CDR3 is 14 amino acids. The germline CDR1 and CDR2 sequences are SGDLS and YYNGEE. The CDR3 spells CASSVDPERARPFF. CDR3 nucleotide sequence: TGTGCCAGCAGCGTAGATCCCGAGCGAGCGAGGCCGTTCTTC.

This sequence joins TRBV15 and TRBJ1-2; D gene unclear. Germline CDR1 is LNHNV and CDR2 is YYDKDF (reference sequence). Trimming took off 1 base at V and 7 bases at J, with 13 bases between the two ends. The CDR3 runs to 14 residues. The CDR3 DNA sequence: TGTGCCACCAGCAGAGCGGAAAAGATGGGTGGCTACACCTTC. Its protein product is CATSRAEKMGGYTF.

The genes are TRBV5-1 and TRBJ2-7; 9 bases align to TRBD2. The length of the CDR3 is 16 residues. Trimming cost V 0 bases and J 6 bases; bases outside gene matches: 10. Germline assignment: CDR1 SGHRS and CDR2 YFSETQ. In DNA form, the CDR3 reads TGCGCCAGCAGCTTGGCTGCGGGAGGGCTTTTCCGCGAGCAGTACTTC. Protein sequence: CASSLAAGGLFREQYF.

The rearrangement links TRBV2 to TRBJ2-1; D ambiguous. The CDR3 is made up of 15 amino acids. Trimming left V 1 base short and J 2 bases short, with 9 bases between. CDR1 and CDR2 (germline): SNHLY, FYNNEI. The CDR3 DNA reads as TGTGCCAGCAGTGAAGGACGGGCTGCCTACAATGAGCAGTTCTTC. Protein product: CASSEGRAAYNEQFF.

V and J are TRBV30 and TRBJ2-1; 10 nucleotides match TRBD2. Germline V gene data show CDR1 as GTSNPN and CDR2 as SVGIG (reference sequence). The trim removed 2 bases at V and 1 base at J, leaving 8 bases unmatched. The CDR3 sequence is 17 residues long. Written as DNA, the CDR3 is TGTGCCTGGAGTTCGGCTAGCGGGGGACGGTCCTACAATGAGCAGTTCTTC. It specifies CAWSSASGGRSYNEQFF. The full variable domain, completed using reference TRBV30 and TRBJ2-1, is SQTIHQWPATLVQPVGSPLSLECTVEGTSNPNLYWYRQAAGRGLQLLFYSVGIGQISSEVPQNLSASRPQDRQFILSSKKLLLSDSGFYLCAWSSASGGRSYNEQFFGPGTRLTVL.

In the case of this clone: A clone one base away is much larger, so this may be a read error. The J gene is TRBJ2-5, the V gene TRBV5-1; 12 nucleotides match TRBD2. The CDR3 extends over 18 amino acids. The germline V gene encodes CDR1 SGHRS and CDR2 YFSETQ. CDR3 region: CTSSLTFLAGGPSETQYF. DNA of the CDR3: TGCACCAGCAGCTTGACTTTCCTAGCGGGAGGGCCTTCGGAGACCCAGTACTTC.

In this sample, this clone turned up a few times. V and J are TRBV9 and TRBJ1-5; D is uncertain. CDR3 size: 13 residues. Germline V CDR1 and CDR2: SGDLS, YYNGEE. The V end lost 0 bases, the J end lost 6 bases, and 7 bases lay between the germline ends. Written as DNA, the CDR3 is TGTGCCAGCAGCGTAGACGGTGTTCAGCCCCAGCATTTT. Encoded protein: CASSVDGVQPQHF.

The chain joins TRBV10-3 to TRBJ2-7; 7 bases line up with TRBD1. After removal of 5 bases from V and 2 bases from J, the junction contained 6 bases not matched to a gene. The length of the CDR3 is 14 residues. CDR1 is ENHRY and CDR2 is SYGVKD in the germline V gene. The CDR3 DNA sequence: TGTGCCATCAGTCTCTCGGGACAGACCTACGAGCAGTACTTC. Residues: CAISLSGQTYEQYF.

A few counts support this clone. Within the sample, other DNA sequences also encode this same CDR3. The rearrangement uses TRBV5-1 and TRBJ2-3; D is uncertain. Deletions cut 2 bases from V and 0 bases from J, with 7 bases between. CDR1 and CDR2 (germline): SGHRS, YFSETQ. The CDR3 runs to 14 residues. CDR3 nucleotide sequence: TGCGCCAGCAGCTTCGGTACTAGCACAGATACGCAGTATTTT. Translation gives CASSFGTSTDTQYF.

The chain carries TRBV6-1 and TRBJ1-5; perhaps TRBD1 as D (5 bases). The CDR3 has 12 amino acids. The germline CDR1 and CDR2 sequences are MNHNS and SASEGT. V lost 6 bases and J lost 7, with 10 bases in between. This chain's CDR3 is CASRGTGQPQHF. The CDR3, as DNA: TGTGCCAGCAGGGGGACCGGGCAGCCCCAGCATTTT.

The V and J genes are TRBV19 and TRBJ1-2, with 8 positions matching TRBD1. The J segment lost 5 bases and the V segment lost 3 bases, leaving 11 bases of the junction unmatched. This CDR3 spans 16 amino acids. Germline CDR1 LNHDA, CDR2 SQIVND (reference sequence). The CDR3 DNA reads as TGTGCCAGTAGTATTGCTAACGTCGACAGGGGTTATGGCTACACCTTC. Translating it yields CASSIANVDRGYGYTF.

The CDR3 nucleotides are TGTGCCAGCCAGGACGGGGGCCATCAGCCCCAGCATTTT. Translation: CASQDGGHQPQHF. The chain uses TRBV19 and TRBJ1-5, with D tentatively TRBD1 (6 bases). Between the trimmed V and J ends, which lost 9 bases and 5 bases, there was a span of 14 bases. Germline CDR1 is LNHDA and CDR2 is SQIVND (reference sequence). The CDR3 length is 13 residues.

The chain has TRBV5-1 and TRBJ2-7; 13 positions match TRBD2. V shed 5 bases and J 12 bases; nucleotides not matched to a gene: 2. The CDR3 is 11 amino acids. The V gene's germline CDR1 is SGHRS and CDR2 YFSETQ. The CDR3 loop is CASRRTSGGYF. CDR3 nucleotides: TGCGCCAGCAGACGGACTAGCGGGGGGTACTTC.

Here the CDR3 DNA reads TGTGCCAGCAGTTCTAATGTTGGACAGGGCAATGAGCAGTTCTTC. Encoded protein: CASSSNVGQGNEQFF. The chain couples TRBV2 to TRBJ2-1; TRBD1 matches at 8 bases. The germline CDR1 and CDR2 sequences are SNHLY and FYNNEI. The CDR3 runs 15 residues. The V segment lost 5 bases and the J segment 6 bases; nucleotides outside the gene matches: 9.

The J gene is TRBJ1-2, the V gene TRBV30; perhaps TRBD1 as D (5 bases). Germline V gene data show CDR1 as GTSNPN and CDR2 as SVGIG (reference sequence). Trimming stripped 2 bases from V and 6 bases from J, with 10 bases between. The CDR3 has 12 amino acids. CDR3 amino acids: CAWSRRDHGYTF. Here the CDR3 DNA reads TGTGCCTGGAGTCGCAGGGATCATGGCTACACCTTC. Looking up the rest from reference TRBV30 and TRBJ1-2 gives the full variable domain: SQTIHQWPATLVQPVGSPLSLECTVEGTSNPNLYWYRQAAGRGLQLLFYSVGIGQISSEVPQNLSASRPQDRQFILSSKKLLLSDSGFYLCAWSRRDHGYTFGSGTRLTVV.

The chain employs TRBV5-1 and TRBJ2-7; D ambiguous. The germline V and J ends were trimmed by 2 bases and 1 base, with 13 bases remaining between them. Germline CDR1 reads SGHRS; CDR2 reads YFSETQ. The CDR3 sequence is 15 residues long. The chain's CDR3 is CASSFRTKTSYEQYF. CDR3 DNA: TGCGCCAGCAGCTTTAGGACCAAAACTTCCTACGAGCAGTACTTC.